The 17 T cell receptor beta chains given below trace back to one sample, sequenced in a study of T cell repertoires in cytomegalovirus infection (dated by TCRdb to between 2018 and 2020). Sequencing was carried out with an Illumina HiSeq 1500. TCRdb reworked the public reads: Q25 trimming with fastp, MiXCR clone assembly, productive beta chains retained. Entries that share a CDR3 protein sequence are merged under the most common genes and DNA. The sample table shows approximately 630,000 distinct CDR3 sequences, and approximately 24% are seen once. The ten largest clones capture 6.5% to 10% of the sample. The sequenced sample consisted of CD8+ T cells from PBMCs. These receptors were collected from a human donor in good health (CMV status not recorded). Some clones in this sample may be carry-over from other donors' samples.

The chain recombines TRBV7-9 with TRBJ1-1; D gene uncertain. Germline CDR1 SEHNR, CDR2 FQNEAQ (reference sequence). The V end was cut by 7 bases, the J end by 1 base, with 7 bases between. CDR3 length equals 12 residues. CDR3 DNA: TGTGCCAGCACCCCCAGGAACACTGAAGCTTTCTTT. Translating gives CASTPRNTEAFF.

This clonotype was seen ten or more times. The chain has TRBV11-2 and TRBJ2-3, with 9 bases fitting TRBD2. The CDR3 extends over 15 amino acids. After removal of 5 bases from V and 5 bases from J, the junction contained 8 bases not matched to a gene. Germline CDR1 is SGHAT and CDR2 is FQNNGV. The CDR3: CASSRGLAGGDTQYF. The CDR3 bases are TGTGCCAGCAGCCGGGGACTAGCTGGCGGAGATACGCAGTATTTT.

This clonotype was recorded at least ten times. This chain links TRBV20-1 with TRBJ1-1; 10 nucleotides agree with TRBD1. CDR3 size: 13 residues. Germline CDR1 reads DFQATT; CDR2 reads SNEGSKA (reference sequence). V lost 5 bases to trimming and J lost 4 bases; unmatched junction nucleotides: 4. The CDR3 spells CSASGTGVTEAFF. The CDR3 DNA follows: TGCAGTGCTTCCGGGACAGGGGTCACTGAAGCTTTCTTT.

The rearrangement links TRBV6-6 to TRBJ2-3; D is ambiguous. In germline, CDR1 is MNHNY, CDR2 SVGAGI (reference sequence). The CDR3 is 13 amino acids. With 7 bases removed from V and 4 bases from J, the gap between germline ends came to 12 bases. The CDR3 region has the DNA TGTGCCAGCACGGCCCAGGCGGCAGATACGCAGTATTTT. Its protein is CASTAQAADTQYF.

This clonotype was detected ten times or more. The gene calls are TRBV28 and TRBJ2-7; no firm D call. There are 14 residues in the CDR3. Germline CDR1 reads MDHEN; CDR2 reads SYDVKM. Trimming took off 3 bases at V and 2 bases at J, with 11 bases between the two ends. CDR3 region: CASSFTGYAYEQYV. CDR3 coding DNA: TGTGCCAGCAGTTTCACGGGCTATGCCTACGAGCAGTACGTC.

This clonotype has just a few counts. The J gene is TRBJ2-5, the V gene TRBV28; 10 bases fit TRBD2. The CDR3 totals 15 residues. Unmatched junction bases numbered 7, after V lost 4 bases and J lost 5 bases. Germline values: CDR1 MDHEN, CDR2 SYDVKM. The CDR3 DNA sequence: TGTGCCAGCAGTTCCACCCTAGCGGGGGTGGAGACCCAGTACTTC. Protein sequence: CASSSTLAGVETQYF.

The chain links TRBV28 to TRBJ1-1; 7 bases are a match to TRBD1. Germline values: CDR1 MDHEN, CDR2 SYDVKM. This CDR3 has 14 amino acids. Losses at the gene ends were 3 bases for V and 4 bases for J; bases not matched to a gene: 5. The CDR3 region has the DNA TGTGCCAGCAGTTTCGACAGGGTAAGCACTGAAGCTTTCTTT. Translating it yields CASSFDRVSTEAFF.

This clonotype was observed at least ten times. The chain couples TRBV7-9 to TRBJ2-6; D is possibly TRBD1 (6 bases). Trimming removed 4 bases at V and 0 bases at J, with 22 bases between. This CDR3 has 20 residues. CDR1 is SEHNR and CDR2 is FQNEAQ in the germline V gene (reference sequence). As DNA, the CDR3 is TGTGCCAGCAGCTCCCGAGCTTGGACAGACGAAAACTCTGGGGCCAACGTCCTGACTTTC. Amino acids: CASSSRAWTDENSGANVLTF.

The chain has TRBV6-5 and TRBJ1-1; 10 nucleotides agree with TRBD1. The CDR3 length is 16 residues. The germline V gene has CDR1 MNHEY and CDR2 SVGAGI. The trim removed 3 bases at V and 1 base at J, leaving 5 bases unmatched. DNA of the CDR3: TGTGCCAGCAGTTATTCCGGGACAGGGGAGAACACTGAAGCTTTCTTT. This codes for CASSYSGTGENTEAFF.

In this sample, this clonotype turned up a few times. V and J are TRBV14 and TRBJ2-5; a possible D gene is TRBD1 (5 bases). V shed 0 bases and J shed 1 base, with 12 bases lying between them. This CDR3 spans 16 amino acids. Germline values: CDR1 SGHDN, CDR2 FVKESK. The CDR3 coding sequence is TGTGCCAGCAGCCAAGATGACTCAGGGCCCCAAGAGACCCAGTACTTC. This encodes CASSQDDSGPQETQYF.

In this sample, this clonotype turned up many times. The chain recombines TRBV7-2 with TRBJ2-1; TRBD2 agrees at 12 bases. Germline trimming cut 3 bases from V and 0 bases from J; bases unmatched to any gene: 6. In germline, CDR1 is SGHTA, CDR2 FQGNSA. The CDR3 loop spans 18 amino acids. The CDR3 bases are TGTGCCAGCAGCTTGCCCCTAGCGGGGGGGCCCTCCTACAATGAGCAGTTCTTC. Its translation is CASSLPLAGGPSYNEQFF.

This clonotype was seen repeatedly, ten times or more. This rearrangement joins TRBV7-2 to TRBJ2-1; TRBD2 matches 8 bases. Germline-derived CDR1 and CDR2 are SGHTA and FQGNSA. This CDR3 has 15 amino acids. V was pared by 2 bases and J by 8 bases, with 8 bases of the junction left unmatched. The CDR3 reads CASSLLGGGLDEQFF. DNA of the CDR3: TGTGCCAGCAGCTTACTTGGCGGGGGGCTGGATGAGCAGTTCTTC.

V usage is TRBV9 and J usage is TRBJ2-3, with 9 bases aligning to TRBD2. Trimming cost V 4 bases and J 2 bases; bases outside gene matches: 20. There are 20 residues in the CDR3. Germline CDR1 and CDR2: SGDLS and YYNGEE. The CDR3 DNA sequence: TGTGCCAGCAGCCCATGGGCTAGCGGGGCCCGCACCCTCCCCACAGATACGCAGTATTTT. Translating it yields CASSPWASGARTLPTDTQYF.

This clonotype showed up just a few times. This rearrangement joins TRBV29-1 to TRBJ1-1; the D gene is possibly TRBD1 (5 bases). Germline V CDR1 and CDR2: SQVTM, ANQGSEA. This CDR3 region has 13 residues. V lost 5 bases, J lost 2 bases, and 12 bases lay in between. CDR3 sequence reads: CSVQRRENTEAFF. The DNA for the CDR3 is TGCAGCGTTCAACGCAGGGAAAACACTGAAGCTTTCTTT.

The chain employs TRBV4-1 and TRBJ1-1, with D tentatively TRBD1 (6 bases). This CDR3 contains 15 residues. V was trimmed by 4 bases and J by 8 bases, leaving 20 bases between them. The V gene's germline CDR1 is MGHRA and CDR2 YSYEKL. The CDR3 coding sequence is TGCGCCAGCAGCCTACAAAGCGGGGGGCACCCCGAAGCTTTCTTT. Amino acids: CASSLQSGGHPEAFF.

This clonotype has a handful of counts. V gene TRBV27 combines with J gene TRBJ2-5; 8 bases align to TRBD2. Germline assignment: CDR1 MNHEY and CDR2 SMNVEV (reference sequence). The ends lost 0 bases at V and 1 base at J; junction bases unmatched: 4. The length of the CDR3 is 16 residues. For the CDR3, the DNA is TGTGCCAGCAGTTTATCGCGGCTAGCGGGCCAAGAGACCCAGTACTTC. Translation gives CASSLSRLAGQETQYF.

This clonotype was seen more than once but under ten times. A much bigger clone sits one base away, suggesting this may be a read error. The genes are TRBV11-3 and TRBJ2-1; D perhaps matches TRBD2 (6 bases). With 3 bases removed from V and 8 bases from J, the gap between germline ends came to 8 bases. The germline gives CDR1 SGHNT, CDR2 YENEEA. The CDR3 contains 12 residues. This chain's CDR3 is CASSFRDYEQFF. CDR3 nucleotide sequence: TGTGCCAGCAGCTTCCGGGACTATGAGCAGTTCTTC. Variable domain in full (rest from reference TRBV11-3 and TRBJ2-1): EAGVVQSPRYKIIEKKQPVAFWCNPISGHNTLYWYLQNLGQGPELLIRYENEEAVDDSQLPKDRFSAERLKGVDSTLKIQPAELGDSAVYLCASSFRDYEQFFGPGTRLTVL.